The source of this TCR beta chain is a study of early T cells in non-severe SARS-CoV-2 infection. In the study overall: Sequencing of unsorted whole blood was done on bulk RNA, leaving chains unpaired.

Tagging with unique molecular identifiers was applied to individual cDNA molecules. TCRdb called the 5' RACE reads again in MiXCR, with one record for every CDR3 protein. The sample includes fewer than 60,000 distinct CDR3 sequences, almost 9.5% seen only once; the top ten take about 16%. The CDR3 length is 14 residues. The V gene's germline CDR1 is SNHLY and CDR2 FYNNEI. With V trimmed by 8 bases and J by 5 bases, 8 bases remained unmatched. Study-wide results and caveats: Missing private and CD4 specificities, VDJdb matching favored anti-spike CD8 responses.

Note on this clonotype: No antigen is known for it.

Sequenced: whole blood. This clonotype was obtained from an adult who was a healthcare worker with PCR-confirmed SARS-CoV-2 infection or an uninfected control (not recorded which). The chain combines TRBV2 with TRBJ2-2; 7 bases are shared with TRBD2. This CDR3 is CASGGGSRTGELFF. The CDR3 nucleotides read TGTGCCAGCGGTGGCGGGAGCAGGACCGGGGAGCTGTTTTTT.